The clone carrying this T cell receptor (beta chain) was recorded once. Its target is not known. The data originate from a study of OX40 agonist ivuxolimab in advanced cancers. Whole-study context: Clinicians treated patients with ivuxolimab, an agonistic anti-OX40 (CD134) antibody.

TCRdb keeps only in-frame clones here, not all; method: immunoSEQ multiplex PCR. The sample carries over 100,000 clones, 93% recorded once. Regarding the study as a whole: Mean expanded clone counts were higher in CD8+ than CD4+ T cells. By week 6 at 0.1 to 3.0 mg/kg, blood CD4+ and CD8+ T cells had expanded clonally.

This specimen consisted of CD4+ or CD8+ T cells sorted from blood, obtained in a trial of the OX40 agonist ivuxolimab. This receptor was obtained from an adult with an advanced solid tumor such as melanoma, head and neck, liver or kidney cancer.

For the CDR3, the DNA is TGCGCCAGTTCCGAAGTGGGGTGGGGGACTGAAGCTTTCTTT. Amino acids: CASSEVGWGTEAFF. V gene TRBV5-1 combines with J gene TRBJ1-1; D is perhaps TRBD1 (5 bases). The CDR3 sequence is 14 residues long. CDR1 and CDR2 from the germline V gene are SGHRS and YFSETQ. V was clipped by 8 bases and J by 5 bases, with 19 bases between them.